This T cell receptor beta chain is drawn from a study of cytomegalovirus exposure and HLA in healthy donors. In the case of this clone: Antigen specificity is unknown.

60 Vbeta and 13 Jbeta primers were used in PCR. Here immunoSEQ multiplex PCR was the method, and the copy in TCRdb shows in-frame clones only, minus some. Its table records about 44,000 clones. V was shortened by 4 bases and J by 2 bases, with 10 bases between the two germline ends. The germline CDR1 and CDR2 sequences are SGHKS and YYEKEE (reference sequence). The CDR3 covers 14 residues. The study's findings and limits: An analysis was carried out later, and it reportedly showed fewer N-insertions in an Asian-associated ancestry cluster than the approximately 710-donor mean.

This receptor was taken from a male donor in good health and CMV-seronegative. The gene calls are TRBV5-5 and TRBJ1-5, with D perhaps matching TRBD1 (5 bases). Sequencing was done on a sample of PBMCs. The DNA of the CDR3 is TGTGCCAGCAGCACCGACAGTCGCAATCAGCCCCAGCATTTT. It encodes CASSTDSRNQPQHF. Full variable domain (missing parts from reference TRBV5-5 and TRBJ1-5): DAGVTQSPTHLIKTRGQQVTLRCSPISGHKSVSWYQQVLGQGPQFIFQYYEKEERGRGNFPDRFSARQFPNYSSELNVNALLLGDSALYLCASSTDSRNQPQHFGDGTRLSIL.